The rows below give T cell receptor beta chains drawn from one sample of a study of shared clonotypes between healthy human individuals. Clones were read by immunoSEQ multiplex PCR, and TCRdb kept only the in-frame ones, dropping some. The repertoire has about 1 million clones, approximately 68% of them found once; the top ten carry around 1.4%. The specimen was memory CD4+ T cells sorted from blood. These receptors all come from a man between 18 and 35 years old in good health. The CDR3 runs from the conserved cysteine through the conserved F or W. Fields, in order: V gene, J gene, CDR3 protein.

TRBV19,TRBJ2-7,CASSIQAGGQTISYEQYF
TRBV2,TRBJ2-3,CASSDRTGRADTQYF
TRBV5-1,TRBJ2-6,CASSPEPHRGPSGANVLTF
TRBV15,TRBJ1-2,CATSRDTGKGYGYTF
TRBV7-3,TRBJ2-2,CASRPSGNTGELFF
TRBV14,TRBJ1-1,CASSIRGEAFF
TRBV6-5,TRBJ2-7,CASSTGPTYEQYF
TRBV2,TRBJ1-1,CASSRGNEAFF
TRBV7-9,TRBJ2-7,CASSLAGGPYEQYF
TRBV25-1,TRBJ1-2,CASRQTGADEGYTF
TRBV27,TRBJ1-2,CASSSTGGGPYYGYTF
TRBV5-1,TRBJ2-1,CASSSLAGFNNEQFF
TRBV14,TRBJ1-6,CASSPSHNSPLHF
TRBV4-2,TRBJ2-5,CASSQDGPGSLAGGETQYF
TRBV5-4,TRBJ1-2,CASSPGTGGSFYGYTF
TRBV19,TRBJ2-4,CASSIPGLAKNIQYF
TRBV30,TRBJ2-7,CAWSGAPYEQYF